These 24 T cell receptor beta chains share one sample of origin, sequenced in a study of a mutant IDH1 vaccine in newly diagnosed glioma. These receptors are not linked to any known antigen. Indicated time point: week 5, during vaccination. All doses held 300 ug of mutant IDH1 20-mer peptide, with topical imiquimod. TCRdb's table, derived via immunoSEQ multiplex PCR, lists solely in-frame clones and lacks some. Found here are approximately 76,000 clones, about 91% of them singletons; the top ten hold more than 0.5%. Sequencing was performed on PBMCs, taken from a glioma patient whose treatment included an IDH1 peptide vaccine. These receptors came from a woman in her 50s with glioma.

The chain uses TRBV7-3 and TRBJ2-3; unclear D gene. Germline V gene lookup returns CDR1 SGHTA and CDR2 FQGTGA. Trimming took off 2 bases at V and 5 bases at J, with 5 bases between the two ends. The CDR3 is 12 residues long. CDR3 bases: TGTGCCAGCAGCTTACTAGGAGATACGCAGTATTTT. Translating it yields CASSLLGDTQYF. The whole variable domain, remainder taken from reference TRBV7-3 and TRBJ2-3, is GAGVSQTPSNKVTEKGKYVELRCDPISGHTALYWYRQSLGQGPEFLIYFQGTGAADDSGLPNDRFFAVRPEGSVSTLKIQRTERGDSAVYLCASSLLGDTQYFGPGTRLTVL.

The chain employs TRBV28 and TRBJ2-7; tentatively, D is TRBD2 (6 bases). This CDR3 has 14 residues. CDR1 and CDR2 from the germline V gene are MDHEN and SYDVKM. V lost 7 bases and J 3 bases, leaving 16 bases between the germline ends. The CDR3 is CASTLGGRGYEQYF. The CDR3 DNA is TGTGCCAGCACCCTGGGAGGTCGAGGCTACGAGCAGTACTTC.

The J gene is TRBJ2-5, the V gene TRBV28; D might be TRBD1 (6 bases). V gave up 5 bases and J gave up 1 base, with 17 bases separating them. The CDR3 covers 16 residues. CDR1 MDHEN and CDR2 SYDVKM come from the germline V gene. CDR3 sequence: CASSPPDRRGQETQYF. CDR3 bases: TGTGCCAGCAGTCCCCCGGACAGAAGGGGCCAAGAGACCCAGTACTTC.

This chain links TRBV9 with TRBJ2-1; 9 nucleotides match TRBD2. The CDR3 has 15 residues. Germline V lookup: CDR1 SGDLS, CDR2 YYNGEE. V was pared by 0 bases and J by 9 bases, with 7 bases of the junction left unmatched. The CDR3 protein is CASSVGGRASVEQFF. CDR3 DNA: TGTGCCAGCAGCGTAGGCGGGAGGGCCTCTGTTGAGCAGTTCTTC.

This chain's CDR3 is CASSLYNEQFF. CDR3 nucleotides: TGTGCCAGCAGCCTTTACAATGAGCAGTTCTTC. The genes are TRBV9 and TRBJ2-1, with no clear D. The CDR3 runs to 11 residues. The V end was cut by 4 bases, the J end by 4 bases, with 3 bases between. Germline V gives CDR1 SGDLS, CDR2 YYNGEE.

The chain links TRBV15 to TRBJ1-1; 8 bases are a match to TRBD1. The CDR3 is 13 residues long. Trimming at V came to 5 bases and at J to 3 bases, leaving 2 bases not matched to a gene. Per the germline V gene, CDR1 is LNHNV and CDR2 is YYDKDF (reference sequence). The CDR3 coding sequence is TGTGCCACCAGCTCACAGGGGGACACTGAAGCTTTCTTT. It specifies CATSSQGDTEAFF.

The table lists this clone with a few counts. This chain connects TRBV29-1 to TRBJ1-1, with D tentatively TRBD1 (5 bases). CDR1 and CDR2 from the germline V gene are SQVTM and ANQGSEA. This CDR3 spans 13 amino acids. V was trimmed by 5 bases and J by 0 bases, leaving 10 bases between them. The CDR3 spells CSVSRDLNTEAFF. Written as DNA, the CDR3 is TGCAGCGTTTCCAGGGACTTGAACACTGAAGCTTTCTTT.

The chain joins TRBV5-4 to TRBJ1-1, with D tentatively TRBD1 (5 bases). The CDR3 covers 15 residues. V was shortened by 7 bases and J by 1 base, with 17 bases between the two germline ends. Germline CDR1 is SGHNT and CDR2 is YYREEE (reference sequence). Written as DNA, the CDR3 is TGTGCCAGCTGGGGCGAAAGACATTCGAACACTGAAGCTTTCTTT. This translates into CASWGERHSNTEAFF.

CDR3 DNA: TGTGCCAGCAGCTCCACTATCTACGAGCAGTACTTC. Translated: CASSSTIYEQYF. This sequence joins TRBV7-6 and TRBJ2-7; D uncertain. Per the germline V gene, CDR1 is SGHVS and CDR2 is FNYEAQ. The CDR3 is made up of 12 amino acids. Trimming removed 4 bases from V and 3 bases from J, with 7 bases in between. Full variable domain (remainder filled in from reference TRBV7-6 and TRBJ2-7): GAGVSQSPRYKVTKRGQDVALRCDPISGHVSLYWYRQALGQGPEFLTYFNYEAQQDKSGLPNDRFSAERPEGSISTLTIQRTEQRDSAMYRCASSSTIYEQYFGPGTRLTVT.

The chain has TRBV19 and TRBJ2-1, with 12 positions matching TRBD1. This CDR3 region has 16 residues. Trimming at V came to 1 base and at J to 6 bases, leaving 4 bases not matched to a gene. The germline V gene encodes CDR1 LNHDA and CDR2 SQIVND (reference sequence). The CDR3 DNA reads TGTGCCAGTAGTATAGTTGGGACAGGGGGCCGCAATGAGCAGTTCTTC. It translates to CASSIVGTGGRNEQFF.

This rearrangement joins TRBV5-1 to TRBJ2-4; 9 bases align to TRBD2. This CDR3 is 17 amino acids long. V was pared by 1 base and J by 2 bases, with 7 bases of the junction left unmatched. Germline loops: CDR1 SGHRS, CDR2 YFSETQ. CDR3 coding DNA: TGCGCCAGCAGCTTGTTGGATCTAGCGGGAACCAAAAACATTCAGTACTTC. It encodes CASSLLDLAGTKNIQYF.

This rearrangement joins TRBV5-5 to TRBJ1-1; the D gene is possibly TRBD1 (5 bases). This CDR3 region has 16 residues. Germline V lookup: CDR1 SGHKS, CDR2 YYEKEE (reference sequence). V lost 0 bases to trimming and J lost 6 bases, with 18 bases between them. The CDR3 DNA reads as TGTGCCAGCAGCTTGGTCCTTGCAGGGATGACTTCTGAAGCTTTCTTT. This encodes CASSLVLAGMTSEAFF.

The chain employs TRBV6-5 and TRBJ1-2, with no clear D. CDR1 is MNHEY, CDR2 SVGAGI, per germline. Deletions cut 0 bases from V and 1 base from J, with 9 bases between. The CDR3 consists of 15 residues. The CDR3 nucleotides are TGTGCCAGCAGTTACTCACGCAGCTTTAACTATGGCTACACCTTC. It encodes CASSYSRSFNYGYTF.

The rearrangement links TRBV11-2 to TRBJ2-3; D gene uncertain. In germline, CDR1 is SGHAT, CDR2 FQNNGV. The CDR3 runs to 15 residues. Between the trimmed V and J ends, which lost 3 bases and 0 bases, there was a span of 10 bases. CDR3 nucleotides: TGTGCCAGCAGCTTTAGCCTAACTAGCACAGATACGCAGTATTTT. It translates to CASSFSLTSTDTQYF. The entire variable domain, with the rest obtained from reference TRBV11-2 and TRBJ2-3, is as follows: EAGVAQSPRYKIIEKRQSVAFWCNPISGHATLYWYQQILGQGPKLLIQFQNNGVVDDSQLPKDRFSAERLKGVDSTLKIQPAKLEDSAVYLCASSFSLTSTDTQYFGPGTRLTVL.

The chain couples TRBV5-5 to TRBJ1-2, with D hard to call. Trimming removed 1 base from V and 2 bases from J, with 9 bases in between. CDR3 length: 14 amino acids. Per germline, CDR1 SGHKS and CDR2 YYEKEE (reference sequence). CDR3 DNA: TGTGCCAGCAGCTTGCTAACGGAAAACTATGGCTACACCTTC. This encodes CASSLLTENYGYTF.

V gene TRBV11-2 combines with J gene TRBJ1-6, with TRBD1 matching 7 bases. The germline V gene encodes CDR1 SGHAT and CDR2 FQNNGV. This CDR3 region has 14 residues. V dropped 5 bases and J dropped 8; count of bases not matched to a gene: 6. This chain's CDR3 is CASSKQGSHSPLHF. The CDR3 DNA reads TGTGCCAGCAGCAAACAGGGGAGTCATTCACCCCTCCACTTT.

Worth noting for this clone: The junction and the germline gene differ at one end; a read error may be behind it. This chain joins TRBV12-5 and TRBJ1-1; the D is unclear. Germline V gene lookup returns CDR1 LGHNT and CDR2 FRNRAP. The CDR3 runs 14 residues. Here the CDR3 DNA reads TGTGCTAGTGGTTTGGGTCTCTGGAACGCTGAAGCTTTCTTT. As protein: CASGLGLWNAEAFF.

The chain joins TRBV19 to TRBJ2-7, with a weak D call TRBD2 (6 bases). Germline V CDR1 and CDR2: LNHDA, SQIVND (reference sequence). The V end was cut by 5 bases, the J end by 3 bases, with 20 bases between. This CDR3 spans 16 amino acids. This CDR3 reads CASSGQGVLGGYEQYF. The CDR3 region has the DNA TGTGCCAGTAGTGGTCAGGGAGTTTTGGGAGGCTACGAGCAGTACTTC.

The chain joins TRBV7-9 to TRBJ2-2, with D maybe TRBD1 (5 bases). V gave up 1 base and J gave up 7 bases, with 10 bases separating them. Germline V lookup: CDR1 SEHNR, CDR2 FQNEAQ (reference sequence). The CDR3 length is 14 residues. DNA for the CDR3: TGTGCCAGCAGCTTAGTCCAGGGTGTCGGGGAGCTGTTTTTT. Its translation is CASSLVQGVGELFF.

This clone was seen once. The chain links TRBV29-1 to TRBJ2-1; 10 nucleotides match TRBD2. After removal of 5 bases from V and 3 bases from J, the junction contained 10 bases not matched to a gene. This CDR3 spans 16 amino acids. The germline CDR1 and CDR2 sequences are SQVTM and ANQGSEA. This CDR3 reads CSVSLAGNSRYNEQFF. The DNA of the CDR3 is TGCAGCGTTTCACTAGCGGGAAATTCCCGCTACAATGAGCAGTTCTTC.

This chain links TRBV28 with TRBJ1-5; no clear D. The V and J ends lost 1 base and 0 bases respectively, with 10 bases between them. Germline-derived CDR1 and CDR2 are MDHEN and SYDVKM. This CDR3 spans 16 amino acids. The CDR3 coding sequence is TGTGCCAGCAGTTTATTCTGGCAGAATAGCAATCAGCCCCAGCATTTT. Encoded protein: CASSLFWQNSNQPQHF. The full variable domain, with the rest looked up from reference TRBV28 and TRBJ1-5, is DVKVTQSSRYLVKRTGEKVFLECVQDMDHENMFWYRQDPGLGLRLIYFSYDVKMKEKGDIPEGYSVSREKKERFSLILESASTNQTSMYLCASSLFWQNSNQPQHFGDGTRLSIL.

This clone has only one observation. The chain has TRBV5-1 and TRBJ2-1; TRBD2 matches at 8 bases. The V gene's germline CDR1 is SGHRS and CDR2 YFSETQ. J was trimmed by 0 bases and V by 4 bases; bases with no gene match: 3. The CDR3 covers 15 residues. The chain's CDR3 is CASSPSGSSYNEQFF. CDR3 coding DNA: TGCGCCAGCAGCCCGAGCGGGAGCTCCTACAATGAGCAGTTCTTC.

This clone is a singleton in its sample. The V gene is TRBV30, the J gene TRBJ1-1; TRBD1 agrees at 8 bases. V shed 7 bases, J shed 0 bases, and the junction held 19 bases outside the gene matches. Germline V gene data show CDR1 as GTSNPN and CDR2 as SVGIG (reference sequence). This CDR3 spans 18 amino acids. The CDR3 bases are TGTGCCTTACAATCCTGGACAGGGAGGCGACTAATGAACACTGAAGCTTTCTTT. It is translated as CALQSWTGRRLMNTEAFF.

The rearrangement links TRBV9 to TRBJ1-4; D uncertain. Germline CDR1 reads SGDLS; CDR2 reads YYNGEE. Trimming stripped 0 bases from V and 8 bases from J, with 8 bases between. CDR3 length: 13 residues. CDR3 in amino acids: CASSVANGEKLFF. CDR3 nucleotides: TGTGCCAGCAGCGTAGCAAACGGAGAAAAACTGTTTTTT.